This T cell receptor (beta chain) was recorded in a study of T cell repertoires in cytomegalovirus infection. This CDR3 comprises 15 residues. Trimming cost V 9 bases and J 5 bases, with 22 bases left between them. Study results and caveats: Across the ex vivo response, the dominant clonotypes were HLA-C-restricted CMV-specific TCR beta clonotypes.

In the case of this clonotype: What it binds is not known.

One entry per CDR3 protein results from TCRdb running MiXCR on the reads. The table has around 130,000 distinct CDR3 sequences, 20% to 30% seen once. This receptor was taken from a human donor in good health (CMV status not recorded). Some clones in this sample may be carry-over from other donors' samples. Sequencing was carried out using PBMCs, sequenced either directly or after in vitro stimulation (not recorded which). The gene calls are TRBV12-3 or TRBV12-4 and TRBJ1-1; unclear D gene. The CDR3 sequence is CASGRTEKGKTEAFF. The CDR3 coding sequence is TGTGCCAGTGGGCGCACGGAAAAAGGGAAAACTGAAGCTTTCTTT.